This is a list of T cell receptor beta chains from one sample in a study of blood T cell repertoires in COVID-19. TCRdb's table, derived via immunoSEQ multiplex PCR, lists solely in-frame clones and lacks some. This table holds 25,000 to 35,000 clones, roughly 80% found once. Sequenced input: peripheral blood. Receptors were obtained from an older woman with acute or convalescent COVID-19. The CDR3 runs from the conserved cysteine through the conserved F or W. Each record gives: CDR3 DNA, CDR3 protein, clone size, J gene, D gene, V gene. D genes are given only for firm matches. Size tells how often a clone was seen (once, few, many) or the class of an expanded clone, and some rows leave it out.

TGTGCCAGCAGCCAAGACGGACTTAGCAATCAGCCCCAGCATTTT CASSQDGLSNQPQHF . TRBJ1-5 . TRBV3-1/TRBV3-2
TGCGCCAGCAGCCAAGATCGTCAGGGTTCCGACGAGCAGTACTTC CASSQDRQGSDEQYF . TRBJ2-7 . TRBV4-3
TGTGCCAGCAGCCTAATCATCCTAATCCTCGGGGGTGGGAATGAAAAACTGTTTTTT CASSLIILILGGGNEKLFF . TRBJ1-4 . TRBV21-1
TGTGCCAGCAGCGTAGATGGCGGGGGGGGTCAGGCGGAGACCCAGTACTTC CASSVDGGGGQAETQYF . TRBJ2-5 TRBD2 TRBV9
TGTGCCAGCGCTTCACAGGGGTACACTGAAGCTTTCTTT CASASQGYTEAFF . TRBJ1-1 TRBD1 TRBV18
TGTGCCACCCCTTGTAGTAGCAATCAGCCCCAGCATTTT CATPCSSNQPQHF few TRBJ1-5 . TRBV10-3
TGTGCCAGCAGTTTTGTCTTCCCTAGCGGGTCCGAGGAGACCCAGTACTTC CASSFVFPSGSEETQYF . TRBJ2-5 TRBD2 TRBV28
TGTGCCAGCAGCCCGTCGTCAGGACAGGGGTTAAATGAGCAGTTCTTC CASSPSSGQGLNEQFF . TRBJ2-1 TRBD1 TRBV9
TGTGCCAGCAGATTACAGGGGATGGTTCAGCCCCAGCATTTT CASRLQGMVQPQHF few TRBJ1-5 TRBD1 TRBV6-5
TGTGCCAGCAGCGCGGACAGGGGGCGTACAGATACGCAGTATTTT CASSADRGRTDTQYF . TRBJ2-3 TRBD1 TRBV5-4
TGTGCCAGCAGCCATCTCTCGACAGGGGATGAAAAACTGTTTTTT CASSHLSTGDEKLFF . TRBJ1-4 TRBD1 TRBV3-1/TRBV3-2
TGTGCCAGTTGCAGAAGGCTAGCGGGAGGAACCGGGGAGCTGTTTTTT CASCRRLAGGTGELFF . TRBJ2-2 TRBD2 TRBV19
TGTGCCAGCGCCACCGGGACAGCCCCTGAAGCTTTCTTT CASATGTAPEAFF . TRBJ1-1 TRBD1 TRBV12-3/TRBV12-4
TGTGCCAGCAGCTTAGAAACCGACAGGGCCGAGCAGTACTTC CASSLETDRAEQYF . TRBJ2-7 TRBD1 TRBV7-9
TGTGCCAGCAGTTTAGGGCCAACCTACGTGCAGTACTTC CASSLGPTYVQYF . TRBJ2-7 . TRBV28
TGTGCCAGTAGTATGCGGTCGACAGGTCCAAATTCACCCCTCCACTTT CASSMRSTGPNSPLHF few TRBJ1-6 . TRBV19
TGTGCCAGCAGCTTACCTGGCGGCTCCTACGAGCAGTACTTC CASSLPGGSYEQYF . TRBJ2-7 . TRBV7-9
TGCAGCGTTGAGAATACGGGGAGCTCTGGAAACACCATATATTTT CSVENTGSSGNTIYF few TRBJ1-3 . TRBV29-1
TGTGCCAGCAGTGAATGGTCAGCGGCTACTAATTCACCCCTCCACTTT CASSEWSAATNSPLHF . TRBJ1-6 . TRBV6-1
TGTGCCAGCAGTCCTACAGGGGGCAAGCATGAAAAACTGTTTTTT CASSPTGGKHEKLFF once TRBJ1-4 TRBD1 TRBV7-8
TGCAGCGTAGAAAAAGGACAGGGGGCGACAGATACGCAGTATTTT CSVEKGQGATDTQYF . TRBJ2-3 TRBD1 TRBV29-1
TGTGCCTGGAGTGTAAGCGGGAGAGTCCAAAACATTCAGTACTTC CAWSVSGRVQNIQYF . TRBJ2-4 TRBD2 TRBV30
TGCGCCAGCAGCCCCCACCGGACTAGCGGGGGGTTTGCGCTTGGAGAGACCCAGTACTTC CASSPHRTSGGFALGETQYF . TRBJ2-5 TRBD2 TRBV5-1
TGTGCCAGCAGCTTGAGCGTCCAGCGGGCCGAGCAGTACTTC CASSLSVQRAEQYF . TRBJ2-7 . TRBV5-5
TGCGCCAGCAGCTTAAACAGGGAAACGGGCTCTGGAAACACCATATATTTT CASSLNRETGSGNTIYF once TRBJ1-3 . TRBV5-1
TGTGCCAGCAGCTTAACTAGCGGGGGGTACAATGAGCAGTTCTTC CASSLTSGGYNEQFF . TRBJ2-1 TRBD2 TRBV7-3
TGTGCCACCAGCAGAGTGGGGGGAGACTATGGCTACACCTTC CATSRVGGDYGYTF . TRBJ1-2 . TRBV15
TGTGCCAGCAGTTCGGGACAGGGGCCCCCGTTCGACGGCTACACCTTC CASSSGQGPPFDGYTF . TRBJ1-2 TRBD1 TRBV2
TGTGCCAGCAGCTTGTTGCCGGGAATGAACTCTGGAAACACCATATATTTT CASSLLPGMNSGNTIYF once TRBJ1-3 . TRBV5-5
TGTGCCAGCAGTTTTGGGGGTAGCGGGACCGCTTTTAATGAAAAACTGTTTTTT CASSFGGSGTAFNEKLFF . TRBJ1-4 . TRBV28